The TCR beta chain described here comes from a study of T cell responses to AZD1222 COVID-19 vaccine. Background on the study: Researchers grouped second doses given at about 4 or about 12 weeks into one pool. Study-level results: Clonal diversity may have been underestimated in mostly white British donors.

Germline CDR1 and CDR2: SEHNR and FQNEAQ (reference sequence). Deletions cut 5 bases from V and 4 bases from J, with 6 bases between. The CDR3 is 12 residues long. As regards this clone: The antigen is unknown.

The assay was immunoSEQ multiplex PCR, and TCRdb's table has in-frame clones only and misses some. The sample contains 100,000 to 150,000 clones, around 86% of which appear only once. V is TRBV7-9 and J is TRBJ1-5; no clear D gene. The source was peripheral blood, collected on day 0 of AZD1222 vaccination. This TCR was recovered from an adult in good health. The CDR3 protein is CASSHLNQPQHF. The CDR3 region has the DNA TGTGCCAGCAGCCACCTTAATCAGCCCCAGCATTTT.